Presented here are 18 T cell receptor beta chains from one specimen sequenced in a study of cytomegalovirus exposure and HLA in healthy donors. PCR was performed using 60 Vbeta and 13 Jbeta primers. Libraries were prepared by immunoSEQ multiplex PCR; TCRdb keeps only in-frame clonotypes and omits some of them. This sample yields about 200,000 clones, of which 86% are seen a single time; around 0.3% belongs to the top ten. The sequenced sample was PBMCs. These receptors all stem from a woman aged 30 to 39 in good health and CMV-seronegative.

This clone was picked up a small number of times. The V and J genes are TRBV9 and TRBJ2-5; 10 bases line up with TRBD2. CDR3 length equals 15 residues. Germline trimming cut 4 bases from V and 5 bases from J; bases unmatched to any gene: 8. The germline V gene encodes CDR1 SGDLS and CDR2 YYNGEE. The CDR3 DNA reads as TGTGCCAGCAGCTTTAGCGGGGGGCGTCTTGAGACCCAGTACTTC. This codes for CASSFSGGRLETQYF.

The chain joins TRBV4-1 to TRBJ2-7; 11 nucleotides agree with TRBD2. The CDR3 has 15 residues. The trim removed 1 base at V and 4 bases at J, leaving 3 bases unmatched. The germline V gene has CDR1 MGHRA and CDR2 YSYEKL. CDR3 nucleotide sequence: TGCGCCAGCAGCCAAGGACTAGCGGGGTTGTACGAGCAGTACTTC. This sequence encodes CASSQGLAGLYEQYF.

V gene TRBV27 combines with J gene TRBJ1-2, with 9 nucleotides matching TRBD1. The CDR3 length is 18 residues. V lost 7 bases, J lost 5 bases, and 20 bases stayed unmatched. CDR1 and CDR2 from the germline V gene are MNHEY and SMNVEV (reference sequence). CDR3 protein: CASKTINTGTGRGYGYTF. For the CDR3, the DNA is TGTGCCAGCAAAACTATAAACACCGGGACAGGGAGAGGTTATGGCTACACCTTC.

The chain employs TRBV28 and TRBJ2-1, with unresolved D. The CDR3 spans 11 residues. Trimming left V 6 bases short and J 8 bases short, with 8 bases between. In germline, CDR1 is MDHEN, CDR2 SYDVKM. The DNA of the CDR3 is TGTGCCAGCAGAACAAACCATGAGCAGTTCTTC. This sequence encodes CASRTNHEQFF. Supplemented by reference TRBV28 and TRBJ2-1, the full variable domain reads DVKVTQSSRYLVKRTGEKVFLECVQDMDHENMFWYRQDPGLGLRLIYFSYDVKMKEKGDIPEGYSVSREKKERFSLILESASTNQTSMYLCASRTNHEQFFGPGTRLTVL.

This rearrangement joins TRBV6-1 to TRBJ1-4; D not certain. V was trimmed by 6 bases and J by 8 bases, leaving 13 bases between them. The CDR3 totals 13 residues. Germline values: CDR1 MNHNS, CDR2 SASEGT. The CDR3 coding sequence is TGTGCCAGCAGCGTCCCGGGTTTGGAAAAACTGTTTTTT. As protein: CASSVPGLEKLFF.

This sequence joins TRBV7-6 and TRBJ2-1; D perhaps matches TRBD2 (6 bases). From germline, CDR1 is SGHVS and CDR2 FNYEAQ. The CDR3 loop spans 17 amino acids. V lost 5 bases and J lost 5, with 22 bases in between. CDR3 residues: CASSPRWADYLDNEQFF. The CDR3 DNA reads as TGTGCCAGCAGCCCCCGATGGGCGGACTATCTAGACAATGAGCAGTTCTTC.

This chain links TRBV5-1 with TRBJ2-7; D may be TRBD1 (6 bases). V was cut by 1 base and J by 5 bases, with 16 bases left in between. CDR3 length equals 15 residues. In germline, CDR1 is SGHRS, CDR2 YFSETQ. The CDR3 nucleotides read TGCGCCAGCAGCTTGACACAGGGACCCCTCCACGAGCAGTACTTC. Protein: CASSLTQGPLHEQYF.

This chain connects TRBV5-1 to TRBJ2-3, with TRBD1 matching over 7 bases. J was trimmed by 2 bases and V by 7 bases; bases with no gene match: 4. The CDR3 is 13 amino acids. Germline V gives CDR1 SGHRS, CDR2 YFSETQ. CDR3 sequence: CASADRVTDTQYF. CDR3 bases: TGCGCCAGCGCCGACAGGGTCACAGATACGCAGTATTTT.

V gene TRBV5-6 combines with J gene TRBJ1-2; 11 bases agree with TRBD1. Trimming at V came to 4 bases and at J to 7 bases, leaving 9 bases not matched to a gene. In germline, CDR1 is SGHDT, CDR2 YYEEEE. This CDR3 region has 15 residues. CDR3: CASSPRDRGWFGYTF. CDR3 nucleotides: TGTGCCAGCAGCCCCCGGGACAGGGGGTGGTTTGGCTACACCTTC.

V is TRBV25-1 and J is TRBJ2-1; 8 positions agree with TRBD2. CDR3 length: 17 amino acids. CDR1 is MGHDK, CDR2 SYGVNS, per germline. V gave up 5 bases and J gave up 2 bases; unmatched junction bases: 11. The CDR3 DNA follows: TGTGCCAGCAGTCGGATGCCCCCGGGACTAGCCTACAATGAGCAGTTCTTC. Protein: CASSRMPPGLAYNEQFF.

This clone has only a few counts. The genes are TRBV4-1 and TRBJ2-2; weak D call: TRBD2 (5 bases). This CDR3 region has 17 residues. Per germline, CDR1 MGHRA and CDR2 YSYEKL. Trimming removed 4 bases from V and 4 bases from J, with 19 bases in between. The CDR3 DNA is TGCGCCAGCAGCCCTCGGGTATTTCTCGAGGGCACCGGGGAGCTGTTTTTT. Protein: CASSPRVFLEGTGELFF.

The V call is TRBV13, the J call TRBJ2-3; 10 positions agree with TRBD2. Trimming took 2 bases from V and 3 from J; bases not matched to a gene: 8. Germline lookup yields CDR1 PRHDT and CDR2 FYEKMQ (reference sequence). The CDR3 is 17 amino acids. As DNA, the CDR3 is TGTGCCAGCAGCTTAAACAGCGGGAGGGCCGGGACAGATACGCAGTATTTT. It is translated as CASSLNSGRAGTDTQYF.

The CDR3 region is CASSLGQFSGANVLTF. DNA for the CDR3: TGTGCCAGCAGCTTGGGACAGTTCTCTGGGGCCAACGTCCTGACTTTC. The genes are TRBV5-4 and TRBJ2-6; a weak D match, TRBD1 (5 bases). CDR1 SGHNT and CDR2 YYREEE come from the germline V gene (reference sequence). CDR3 length: 16 residues. V gave up 0 bases and J gave up 0 bases, with 7 bases separating them.

The table lists this clone with a few counts. The V gene is TRBV7-8, the J gene TRBJ1-2; D unresolved. The CDR3 spans 15 residues. Germline CDR1 reads SGHVS; CDR2 reads FQNEAQ. Trimming took off 4 bases at V and 5 bases at J, with 17 bases between the two ends. CDR3 DNA sequence: TGTGCCAGCAGCTCGCGTGAGGGTTTTCAGTATGGCTACACCTTC. It is translated as CASSSREGFQYGYTF.

The chain uses TRBV29-1 and TRBJ2-1, with TRBD1 matching over 9 bases. J was trimmed by 9 bases and V by 4 bases; bases with no gene match: 10. Germline assignment: CDR1 SQVTM and CDR2 ANQGSEA. CDR3 length: 14 amino acids. CDR3 nucleotides: TGCAGCGTTGTACGGGACAGGGCTTTTACTGAGCAGTTCTTC. It yields the protein CSVVRDRAFTEQFF.

The V call is TRBV25-1, the J call TRBJ2-1, with 14 positions matching TRBD2. Germline V lookup: CDR1 MGHDK, CDR2 SYGVNS. Unmatched junction bases numbered 13, after V lost 6 bases and J lost 9 bases. CDR3 length: 17 amino acids. The CDR3 DNA sequence: TGTGCCAGCAGCCCTCCACCGGGACTAGCGGGAGAGGGTGAGCAGTTCTTC. The encoded protein is CASSPPPGLAGEGEQFF.

J is TRBJ1-2 and V is TRBV7-8; D is perhaps TRBD1 (6 bases). Trimming took off 11 bases at V and 2 bases at J, with 15 bases between the two ends. This CDR3 is built from 13 residues. Germline CDR1 reads SGHVS; CDR2 reads FQNEAQ. The DNA of the CDR3 is TGTGCCCCCGAGGGCAGGGGAAACTATGGCTACACCTTC. It encodes CAPEGRGNYGYTF.

The V gene is TRBV7-2, the J gene TRBJ1-5, with D possibly being TRBD1 (5 bases). With 1 base removed from V and 6 bases from J, the gap between germline ends came to 13 bases. Germline CDR1 is SGHTA and CDR2 is FQGNSA. The CDR3 is made up of 15 amino acids. CDR3 protein: CASSLGSGKTQPQHF. The DNA of the CDR3 is TGTGCCAGCAGCTTAGGTTCAGGGAAGACTCAGCCCCAGCATTTT.